The next 12 T cell receptor beta chains were all read from a single sample in a study of T cells after posttransplantation cyclophosphamide. Repertoires were generated with immunoSEQ multiplex PCR, while TCRdb's copy carries only in-frame clones and drops some. The sample carries tens of thousands of clones, roughly 82% recorded once. What was sequenced was PBMCs. The receptors were sampled from a woman aged 55-69 years with a blood cancer, CMV-positive, and with a related stem cell donor.

This clone was detected only once. This chain links TRBV5-1 with TRBJ1-5, with TRBD1 matching 8 bases. CDR3 length: 14 amino acids. CDR1 is SGHRS and CDR2 is YFSETQ in the germline V gene. Trimming cost V 4 bases and J 5 bases; bases outside gene matches: 5. The CDR3 sequence: CASSLNRGDQPQHF. In DNA, the CDR3 is TGCGCCAGCAGCCTAAACAGGGGGGATCAGCCCCAGCATTTT. Full variable domain (outside the CDR3, taken from reference TRBV5-1 and TRBJ1-5): KAGVTQTPRYLIKTRGQQVTLSCSPISGHRSVSWYQQTPGQGLQFLFEYFSETQRNKGNFPGRFSGRQFSNSRSEMNVSTLELGDSALYLCASSLNRGDQPQHFGDGTRLSIL.

V and J are TRBV30 and TRBJ2-7, with 7 bases matching TRBD1. CDR1 GTSNPN and CDR2 SVGIG come from the germline V gene (reference sequence). The CDR3 sequence is 14 residues long. Trimming took 4 bases from V and 0 from J; bases not matched to a gene: 6. The CDR3 DNA reads TGTGCCTGGACTGACAGGGCGAGCTCCTACGAGCAGTACTTC. Translating it yields CAWTDRASSYEQYF.

This sequence joins TRBV6-1 and TRBJ1-1; 7 bases fit TRBD1. Germline loops: CDR1 MNHNS, CDR2 SASEGT. V was pared by 3 bases and J by 1 base, with 8 bases of the junction left unmatched. This CDR3 contains 16 residues. The CDR3 protein is CASSDQGVRANTEAFF. CDR3 nucleotides: TGTGCCAGCAGTGATCAGGGGGTGAGGGCGAACACTGAAGCTTTCTTT.

This rearrangement joins TRBV10-3 to TRBJ2-1; perhaps TRBD2 as D (6 bases). The CDR3 consists of 14 residues. Per the germline V gene, CDR1 is ENHRY and CDR2 is SYGVKD. V lost 4 bases to trimming and J lost 0 bases, with 7 bases between them. CDR3 nucleotide sequence: TGTGCCATCAGTGCCGGGGGCTCCTACAATGAGCAGTTCTTC. Translating gives CAISAGGSYNEQFF.

This clone was detected only once. Germline and junction disagree at one end, which may indicate a read error. The chain carries TRBV27 and TRBJ2-6; TRBD1 might be the D (5 bases). The germline gives CDR1 MNHEY, CDR2 SMNVEV (reference sequence). The CDR3 is 16 amino acids. The CDR3 bases are TGTGCCAGCAGCCTGAATCCGAACTCTGGGGCCAACGTCCCGACTTTC. Translated, it gives CASSLNPNSGANVPTF.

Details on this clone: One junction end disagrees with the germline gene, perhaps due to a read error. V and J are TRBV2 and TRBJ2-2, with 11 bases identical to TRBD2. In germline, CDR1 is SNHLY, CDR2 FYNNEI. The CDR3 extends over 15 amino acids. The CDR3 nucleotides read TGTGCCAGCAAGATAGCGGGAGGGCCGACCGGGGAGCTGCTTTTT. Translation gives CASKIAGGPTGELLF.

The sample holds one count of this clone. V usage is TRBV30 and J usage is TRBJ2-7; 8 bases line up with TRBD2. This CDR3 is 12 amino acids long. After removal of 4 bases from V and 6 bases from J, the junction contained 5 bases not matched to a gene. The germline gives CDR1 GTSNPN, CDR2 SVGIG (reference sequence). The CDR3 nucleotides read TGTGCCTGGAATCGGCGGGGGGCCGAGCAGTACTTC. Translating it yields CAWNRRGAEQYF.

The chain recombines TRBV10-3 with TRBJ1-5; D is undetermined. The CDR3 runs 14 residues. Deletions cut 2 bases from V and 1 base from J, with 6 bases between. The germline CDR1 and CDR2 sequences are ENHRY and SYGVKD. CDR3: CAISEAASNQPQHF. The DNA of the CDR3 is TGTGCCATCAGTGAGGCTGCGAGCAATCAGCCCCAGCATTTT.

This clone has a single count. The chain is built from TRBV7-9 and TRBJ2-1; 15 nucleotides match TRBD2. V lost 5 bases to trimming and J lost 7 bases; unmatched junction nucleotides: 12. CDR3 size: 18 residues. CDR1 is SEHNR and CDR2 is FQNEAQ in the germline V gene (reference sequence). This CDR3 reads CASSPPGLAGGLGNEQFF. For the CDR3, the DNA is TGTGCCAGCAGCCCCCCCGGACTAGCGGGAGGGTTGGGGAATGAGCAGTTCTTC.

The chain joins TRBV28 to TRBJ2-1, with 9 bases fitting TRBD1. Germline CDR1 is MDHEN and CDR2 is SYDVKM. Trimming removed 6 bases from V and 1 base from J; junction bases left unmatched: 7. CDR3 size: 16 residues. Written as DNA, the CDR3 is TGTGCCAGCAGCTCCCCCGGGACAGGGTCCTACAATGAGCAGTTCTTC. Translating gives CASSSPGTGSYNEQFF.

The chain has TRBV27 and TRBJ2-1; 10 bases match TRBD2. The CDR3 sequence is 15 residues long. J lost 4 bases, V lost 3 bases, and 3 bases had no gene match. From germline, CDR1 is MNHEY and CDR2 SMNVEV (reference sequence). The CDR3: CASSLVAGGYNEQFF. The CDR3 coding sequence is TGTGCCAGCAGTTTGGTAGCGGGGGGATACAATGAGCAGTTCTTC.

The chain has TRBV30 and TRBJ1-2; D is undetermined. There are 14 residues in the CDR3. Trimming removed 4 bases at V and 4 bases at J, with 16 bases between. Germline assignment: CDR1 GTSNPN and CDR2 SVGIG (reference sequence). The DNA of the CDR3 is TGTGCCTGGATAAAAAACAGCTTTCGCTATGGCTACACCTTC. It encodes CAWIKNSFRYGYTF.